The source of this TCR beta chain is a study of T cell repertoires and HLA-DP antigens. Study-wide context: Pre-culture CD4+ samples used roughly 1,300 ng DNA versus about 0.2 ug for CD137+CD4+ sorts.

With regard to this clone: Its antigen remains unknown.

Clones were sequenced by immunoSEQ multiplex PCR, and TCRdb holds only the in-frame ones, with some missing. The sample holds over 60,000 clones; over 75% are singletons and the top ten take 1.6%. V shed 4 bases, J shed 1 base, and the junction held 10 bases outside the gene matches. The CDR3 totals 16 residues. CDR1 and CDR2 from the germline V gene are SGHRS and YFSETQ. This TCR derives from a man aged 55 to 70 in good health and CMV-seronegative. The rearrangement joins TRBV5-1 to TRBJ1-1; TRBD1 matches at 7 bases. Sequencing input: CD4+ T cells from PBMCs. The CDR3 DNA sequence: TGCGCCAGCAGCCTCCTACAGGGGAGTGGGAACACTGAAGCTTTCTTT. Protein product: CASSLLQGSGNTEAFF.